This is a list of T cell receptor beta chains from one sample in a study of post-analysis software for immune sequencing data. TCRdb itself ran the PCR reads through MiXCR, one entry per CDR3 protein. The table lists about 540,000 distinct CDR3 sequences, approximately 34% of them singletons. The sequenced material came from blood. These receptors were taken from a girl aged 2-17 years with multiple sclerosis. Each CDR3 is given with its conserved first and last residue. D genes are given only for firm matches. Size is stated for part of the rows, as once, few or many counts, or as a class when the clone is expanded.

TGTGCCAGCAGGCCCCTCGGGGGTGCTAACTATGGCTACACCTTC CASRPLGGANYGYTF 15 . . TRBJ1-2 TRBV28
TGTGCCATCAGGCTCGGGGGAGCGGGAGGCGGCTACGAGCAGTACTTC CAIRLGGAGGGYEQYF 16 TRBD2 . TRBJ2-7 TRBV10-3
TGTGCCACCAGTCGACTAGCGGTTGCGGAGACCCAGTACTTC CATSRLAVAETQYF 14 TRBD2 . TRBJ2-5 TRBV15
TGTGCCAGCACGGCGAGCGGGGGGTTCTACGAGCAGTACTTC CASTASGGFYEQYF 14 TRBD2 . TRBJ2-7 TRBV7-2
TGCAGTGCTGAGACAGGGTTGGGTACTGAAGCTTTCTTT CSAETGLGTEAFF 13 TRBD1 . TRBJ1-1 TRBV20-1
TGCAGTGCTAGATGGTTCGCGCGGAGCCGCGACGGGGAGCTGTTTTTT CSARWFARSRDGELFF 16 . . TRBJ2-2 TRBV20-1
TGTGCCAGCAGTTTTGGGGGGAGCACCGGGGAGCTGTTTTTT CASSFGGSTGELFF 14 . once TRBJ2-2 TRBV28
TGTGCCAGCAGCTTCTTGACTAGCGGGGGAGGAAATGAGCAGTTCTTC CASSFLTSGGGNEQFF 16 TRBD2 . TRBJ2-1 TRBV5-6
TGTGCCAGCAGCCGGACTAGCGGGGCCCACACAGATACGCAGTATTTT CASSRTSGAHTDTQYF 16 TRBD2 few TRBJ2-3 TRBV7-9
TGCGCCAGCACGGGCAGTTGGGAGACCCAGTACTTC CASTGSWETQYF 12 . few TRBJ2-5 TRBV10-2
TGTGCCAGCAGCTTGGTGAGCCCCGAACGGCAGTACTTC CASSLVSPERQYF 13 . . TRBJ2-7 TRBV5-5
TGTGCCAGCAGTTTATCGGGGCCTACCTACGAGCAGTACTTC CASSLSGPTYEQYF 14 . few TRBJ2-7 TRBV27
TGCAGTACTAGAGAATCGACTAGCGGGATCACAGATACGCAGTATTTT CSTRESTSGITDTQYF 16 TRBD2 . TRBJ2-3 TRBV20-1
TGTGCCAGCAGTTCCCGGACCAGGTACCAAGAGACCCAGTACTTC CASSSRTRYQETQYF 15 . . TRBJ2-5 TRBV12-3/TRBV12-4
TGTGCCAGCAGTTTACAGGGGGCGAGACGATCCTCTAGCACAGATACGCAGTATTTT CASSLQGARRSSSTDTQYF 19 TRBD1 . TRBJ2-3 TRBV6-5
TGTGCCAGCAGTGAAGGGCCAGGGGATCCAGATGAAAAACTGTTTTTT CASSEGPGDPDEKLFF 16 . once TRBJ1-4 TRBV6-1
TGTGCCAGCAGTTCTACCCGGGGGCCCTACGAGCAGTACTTC CASSSTRGPYEQYF 14 . few TRBJ2-7 TRBV2
TGTGCCAGGGGGGACAGGGAGTACGAGCAGTACTTC CARGDREYEQYF 12 TRBD1 . TRBJ2-7 TRBV2
TGTGCCAGCAATCGAATGTTTGCTGATACGCAGTATTTT CASNRMFADTQYF 13 . few TRBJ2-3 TRBV9
TGTGCCACGCGGGGAGGAAAGACCCAGTACTTC CATRGGKTQYF 11 . . TRBJ2-5 TRBV6-5
TGTGCCAGCAGGAAGATTGACTCTGGGGCCAACGTCCTGACTTTC CASRKIDSGANVLTF 15 . . TRBJ2-6 TRBV7-2
TGTGCCAGCAGTGAATTCGGACTAGCGGGGGGCCGGTACCAAGAGACCCAGTACTTC CASSEFGLAGGRYQETQYF 19 TRBD2 . TRBJ2-5 TRBV6-1
TGCAGTGCTAGACTTATGGGGGATGGCGGCTATGGCTACACCTTC CSARLMGDGGYGYTF 15 . . TRBJ1-2 TRBV20-1
TGTGCCAGCAGCTTACGGACTCAAGAGACCCAGTACTTC CASSLRTQETQYF 13 . many TRBJ2-5 TRBV7-6
TGTGCCAGCAGCCAGGGAAGCGGGACGCAGTATTTT CASSQGSGTQYF 12 . . TRBJ2-3 TRBV3-1
TGCGCCAGCAGCTTGTATCCCGGGACGGACTACTACCAAGAGACCCAGTACTTC CASSLYPGTDYYQETQYF 18 . . TRBJ2-5 TRBV5-1
TGCGCCAGCAGCGTGAGCGGGGGAGGAGATACGCAGTATTTT CASSVSGGGDTQYF 14 TRBD2 . TRBJ2-3 TRBV5-1
TGTGCCAGCCTCGGGACTAGCGGGGAGACCCAGTACTTC CASLGTSGETQYF 13 TRBD2 . TRBJ2-5 TRBV6-5
TGTGCCAGCAGGTTCTGGGGAGACCTGGGTCACTATGGCTACACCTTC CASRFWGDLGHYGYTF 16 . . TRBJ1-2 TRBV4-2
TGTGCCAGCAGTTTATGGGCAGGAAAGGACTATGGCTACACCTTC CASSLWAGKDYGYTF 15 . . TRBJ1-2 TRBV28
TGTGCCAGTAGTCCAGGCAGGGAAGATCAGCCCCAGCATTTT CASSPGREDQPQHF 14 . . TRBJ1-5 TRBV19
TGTGCCAGCAGTTTGCCTGCTAGCGGGGGGTCTTACGAGCAGTACTTC CASSLPASGGSYEQYF 16 TRBD2 . TRBJ2-7 TRBV27
TGTGCCAGCAGGTGGGGGGGTACCTACAATGAGCAGTTCTTC CASRWGGTYNEQFF 14 TRBD2 . TRBJ2-1 TRBV12-3/TRBV12-4
TGTGCCAGCAGTTCGTATACCCATGGCTACACCTTC CASSSYTHGYTF 12 . few TRBJ1-2 TRBV6-5
TGTGCCAGCAGTCGGACTAGCGGGGGGCCGGGTGAGCAGTACTTC CASSRTSGGPGEQYF 15 TRBD2 few TRBJ2-5 TRBV12-3/TRBV12-4
TGTGCCATCAGTGAAGGGACACCCCAAGAGACCCAGTACTTC CAISEGTPQETQYF 14 . few TRBJ2-5 TRBV10-3
TGTGCCAGCAGCGTACTAGCGGGGACAGATACGCAGTATTTT CASSVLAGTDTQYF 14 TRBD2 . TRBJ2-3 TRBV7-9
TGTGCCAGCAGTTTAGGGGGACTAGTTAACCAAGAGACCCAGTACTTC CASSLGGLVNQETQYF 16 TRBD2 few TRBJ2-5 TRBV27
TGCAGTGCTACGGACAGGGGAGTAAACAATGAGCAGTTCTTC CSATDRGVNNEQFF 14 TRBD1 . TRBJ2-1 TRBV20-1
TGTGCCAGCAGCTTTGGCACAGGGTCCAATGAGCAGTTCTTC CASSFGTGSNEQFF 14 . . TRBJ2-1 TRBV5-6
TGTGCCGGCAGCCAAGATCCCACTGGTACGCAGTATTTT CAGSQDPTGTQYF 13 . . TRBJ2-3 TRBV4-2
TGTGCCAGCAGTTTATTAACCCAAGAGACCCAGTACTTC CASSLLTQETQYF 13 . many TRBJ2-5 TRBV12-3/TRBV12-4
TGTGCCAGCAGATTGACGGGGGGGCCTCGAGAGACCCAGTACTTC CASRLTGGPRETQYF 15 TRBD2 . TRBJ2-5 TRBV25-1
TGTGCCAGCAGGAGGGACACAGGGAGAGGTGATCAGCCCCAGCATTTT CASRRDTGRGDQPQHF 16 . . TRBJ1-5 TRBV6-6
TGTGCCAGCAGCGAGGGGCGGGAGCAGTACTTC CASSEGREQYF 11 TRBD2 few TRBJ2-5 TRBV6-2/TRBV6-3
TGCGCCAGCAGCTTGACTAGCCCACACGAGCAGTACTTC CASSLTSPHEQYF 13 . few TRBJ2-7 TRBV5-1
TGTGCCAGCAGCCAAGATCGAAGGGGCGCGGAGACCCAGTACTTC CASSQDRRGAETQYF 15 . few TRBJ2-5 TRBV3-1
TGTGCCAGCAGCCTCAGGACTAGCGGGGGGAGCTCCTACGAGCAGTACTTC CASSLRTSGGSSYEQYF 17 TRBD2 . TRBJ2-7 TRBV13
TGTGCCAGCAGCTTATTCTCTGGGAGTGAAGCTTTCTTT CASSLFSGSEAFF 13 . . TRBJ1-1 TRBV7-2
TGCAGCGTTGGGGGGCGTACTGAAGCTTTCTTT CSVGGRTEAFF 11 . . TRBJ1-1 TRBV29-1
TGCAGTGCTGGGAAAGCGGGGGCGACACCAGATACGCAGTATTTT CSAGKAGATPDTQYF 15 TRBD2 . TRBJ2-3 TRBV20-1
TGCGCCAGCAGCTTGGGCAGTCCAACCGGGGAGACCCAGTACTTC CASSLGSPTGETQYF 15 . few TRBJ2-5 TRBV5-1